This is a list of T cell receptor beta chains from one sample in a study of a mutant IDH1 vaccine in newly diagnosed glioma. Assay: immunoSEQ multiplex PCR; the TCRdb copy retains only in-frame clones and omits some. The sample has approximately 30,000 clones, around 90% seen once. Antigens for these TCRs are unknown. The sample in question was PBMCs, obtained from a glioma patient whose treatment included an IDH1 peptide vaccine. The receptors stem from a middle-aged woman with glioma. Each CDR3 is given with its conserved first and last residue. The D gene is left open where the match is weak. Rows give clone size only sometimes, using once, few, many, or a class for an expanded clone.

clone_size j_call d_call v_call cdr3_aa cdr3_nt
NA TRBJ2-3 TRBD1 TRBV7-9 CASSRTGGSTDTQYF TGTGCCAGCAGCAGGACAGGGGGAAGCACAGATACGCAGTATTTT
NA TRBJ2-3 NA TRBV25-1 CASSEAGADTQYF TGTGCCAGCAGTGAAGCCGGTGCGGATACGCAGTATTTT
NA TRBJ1-1 NA TRBV7-8 CASSFGQGTEAFF TGTGCCAGCAGCTTTGGGCAGGGGACTGAAGCTTTCTTT
NA TRBJ2-2 TRBD1 TRBV7-2 CASSLGTGPGELFF TGTGCCAGCAGCTTAGGGACAGGGCCTGGGGAGCTGTTTTTT
NA TRBJ2-5 NA TRBV2 CASSEGGAFQETQYF TGTGCCAGCAGTGAAGGGGGAGCCTTCCAAGAGACCCAGTACTTC
NA TRBJ2-2 NA TRBV9 CASSPLAGLNTGELFF TGTGCCAGCAGCCCCCTGGCGGGACTGAACACCGGGGAGCTGTTTTTT
NA TRBJ1-5 NA TRBV7-2 CASSLSGTPRTQHF TGTGCCAGCAGCTTAAGTGGGACACCTCGTACCCAGCATTTT
NA TRBJ1-6 NA TRBV7-2 CASSLLGASNSPLHF TGTGCCAGCAGCTTATTGGGGGCGTCTAATTCACCCCTCCACTTT
NA TRBJ1-2 NA TRBV7-8 CASSFRELSNYGYTF TGTGCCAGCAGCTTTCGGGAGCTCTCTAACTATGGCTACACCTTC
NA TRBJ1-2 TRBD1 TRBV30 CAWSGTGVYGYTF TGTGCCTGGTCCGGGACAGGGGTTTATGGCTACACCTTC
NA TRBJ2-7 NA TRBV27 CARIMRDFLIYEQYF TGTGCCAGAATAATGAGGGACTTTTTGATTTACGAGCAGTACTTC
NA TRBJ1-5 NA TRBV10-3 CAIGAQPQHF TGTGCCATCGGAGCTCAGCCCCAGCATTTT
NA TRBJ1-3 NA TRBV6-5 CAITGKSSGNTIYF TGTGCCATCACCGGAAAGAGCTCTGGAAACACCATATATTTT
NA TRBJ2-1 TRBD2 TRBV5-4 CASSTTSASYNEQFF TGTGCCAGCAGCACCACTAGCGCGTCCTACAATGAGCAGTTCTTC
NA TRBJ2-3 NA TRBV5-6 CASSAEKDTQYF TGTGCCAGCAGCGCGGAGAAAGATACGCAGTATTTT
NA TRBJ2-7 TRBD2 TRBV6-1 CASSLSGTSPYEQYF TGTGCCAGCAGTTTATCCGGGACTAGCCCCTACGAGCAGTACTTC
NA TRBJ1-4 NA TRBV5-1 CASSPQGATNEKLFF TGCGCCAGCAGCCCCCAGGGTGCAACTAATGAAAAACTGTTTTTT
NA TRBJ1-5 TRBD1 TRBV2 CASSYRGSGQPQHF TGTGCCAGCAGTTACAGGGGGTCAGGTCAGCCCCAGCATTTT
NA TRBJ1-1 NA TRBV19 CASSIAGTMNTEAFF TGTGCCAGTAGTATAGCGGGAACCATGAACACTGAAGCTTTCTTT
NA TRBJ2-7 NA TRBV7-2 CASSLGTTSSYEQYF TGTGCCAGCAGCTTAGGGACAACAAGCTCCTACGAGCAGTACTTC
NA TRBJ1-2 NA TRBV5-1 CASSLATGSYGYTF TGCGCCAGCAGCTTGGCAACAGGGAGCTATGGCTACACCTTC
NA TRBJ2-5 NA TRBV4-1 CASSQDTSGQETQYF TGCGCCAGCAGCCAAGATACCAGCGGACAAGAGACCCAGTACTTC
NA TRBJ2-2 NA TRBV19 CASSIPRQTTGELFF TGTGCCAGTAGTATCCCCCGACAGACCACCGGGGAGCTGTTTTTT
NA TRBJ2-7 NA TRBV4-1 CASSIRQESYEQYF TGCGCCAGCAGCATACGACAGGAATCCTACGAGCAGTACTTC
NA TRBJ1-1 NA TRBV5-4 CASSARDTEAFF TGTGCCAGCAGCGCCCGGGACACTGAAGCTTTCTTT
NA TRBJ2-7 NA TRBV7-2 CASSFYRAYEQYF TGTGCCAGCAGCTTCTACAGGGCCTACGAGCAGTACTTC
NA TRBJ2-3 NA TRBV2 CASRRGARGTDTQYF TGTGCCAGCAGGAGGGGGGCGAGGGGCACAGATACGCAGTATTTT
NA TRBJ2-7 NA TRBV18 CASSPLTGAREQYF TGTGCCAGCTCACCTTTGACCGGGGCGAGGGAGCAGTACTTC
NA TRBJ2-3 NA TRBV10-2 CASSDSRRSDTQYF TGCGCCAGCAGTGATTCGCGGCGCTCAGATACGCAGTATTTT
NA TRBJ2-1 NA TRBV2 CASRLAGNEQFF TGTGCCAGCAGACTAGCAGGCAATGAGCAGTTCTTC
NA TRBJ2-6 NA TRBV19 CASTYESSGANVLTF TGTGCCAGTACCTACGAGAGCTCTGGGGCCAACGTCCTGACTTTC
NA TRBJ2-5 NA TRBV6-5 CAGHPGTRRETQYF TGTGCCGGACATCCGGGGACCAGGAGGGAGACCCAGTACTTC
NA TRBJ1-3 NA TRBV5-1 CASSNAGSGNTIYF TGCGCCAGCAGCAATGCGGGGTCTGGAAACACCATATATTTT
NA TRBJ1-3 NA TRBV6-5 CASSYLAGGPGNTIYF TGTGCCAGCAGTTACCTAGCCGGGGGACCTGGAAACACCATATATTTT
NA TRBJ1-1 NA TRBV9 CASSVDLNTEAFF TGTGCCAGCAGCGTAGACCTGAACACTGAAGCTTTCTTT
NA TRBJ1-1 NA TRBV29-1 CSVSAGRNTEAFF TGCAGCGTTTCGGCCGGGCGGAACACTGAAGCTTTCTTT
NA TRBJ2-4 NA TRBV15 CATSRGGSQNIQYF TGTGCCACCAGCAGAGGGGGTAGCCAAAACATTCAGTACTTC
NA TRBJ2-5 TRBD2 TRBV7-2 CASSLVALAGATWEETQYF TGTGCCAGCAGCTTAGTGGCCCTAGCGGGGGCGACCTGGGAAGAGACCCAGTACTTC
NA TRBJ1-2 TRBD1 TRBV4-3 CAKQGRGCYGYTF TGCGCCAAACAAGGCAGGGGGTGCTATGGCTACACCTTC
NA TRBJ2-5 NA TRBV7-2 CASSEGTDQETQYF TGTGCCAGCAGCGAAGGGACGGACCAAGAGACCCAGTACTTC
NA TRBJ2-5 NA TRBV27 CASSLRPNGRETQYF TGTGCCAGCAGTTTGCGGCCGAACGGGAGAGAGACCCAGTACTTC
NA TRBJ1-1 NA TRBV6-5 CASSYSPQGTEAFF TGTGCCAGCAGTTACTCGCCTCAGGGGACTGAAGCTTTCTTT
NA TRBJ2-7 NA TRBV7-2 CASSLLDSSYEQYF TGTGCCAGCAGCTTACTTGACAGCTCCTACGAGCAGTACTTC
NA TRBJ2-3 NA TRBV29-1 CSVVPADTQYF TGCAGCGTTGTGCCGGCGGATACGCAGTATTTT
NA TRBJ1-2 NA TRBV4-1 CASSQEPGSNYGYTF TGCGCCAGCAGCCAAGAGCCGGGATCTAACTATGGCTACACCTTC
NA TRBJ1-6 TRBD1 TRBV7-9 CASSSGTGQNSPLHF TGTGCCAGCAGCTCCGGGACAGGGCAGAATTCACCCCTCCACTTT
NA TRBJ1-2 NA TRBV6-5 CASRRGRDDGYTF TGTGCCAGCAGAAGGGGCAGGGACGATGGCTACACCTTC
NA TRBJ1-2 NA TRBV6-1 CASSEAGRSGYTF TGTGCCAGCAGTGAAGCTGGCCGGAGTGGCTACACCTTC
NA TRBJ1-2 NA TRBV10-2 CASSSDRSYGYTF TGCGCCAGCAGTTCCGACAGGAGCTATGGCTACACCTTC
NA TRBJ2-5 TRBD2 TRBV29-1 CSVGRRLAGGRAETQYF TGCAGCGTTGGAAGGCGACTAGCGGGAGGGAGGGCGGAGACCCAGTACTTC
few TRBJ2-3 NA TRBV18 CASSRAGETDTQYF TGTGCCAGCTCACGGGCCGGGGAGACAGATACGCAGTATTTT
NA TRBJ1-1 NA TRBV19 CASSIVGGNTEAFF TGTGCCAGTAGTATAGTCGGGGGCAACACTGAAGCTTTCTTT
NA TRBJ2-4 TRBD1 TRBV4-3 CASSQRLGQQNIQYF TGCGCCAGCAGCCAACGTCTGGGACAGCAAAACATTCAGTACTTC